This passage covers 30 T cell receptor beta chains from one sample sequenced in a study of post-analysis software for immune sequencing data. The authors incorporated unique molecular identifiers into the TCR beta cDNA libraries. One entry per CDR3 protein results from TCRdb running MiXCR on the PCR reads. The table shows about 820,000 distinct CDR3 sequences, with about 53% occurring only once. Study-wide results and caveats: There were five TRBV segments more frequent in patients than controls, and TRBV5-6, TRBV5-1 and TRBV20-1 were among them.

These receptors' targets are unknown. The sequenced sample was blood. The origin of the receptors is a girl aged 5-17 years with multiple sclerosis.

The chain's CDR3 is CSAILGHSGYNEQFF. In nucleotides, the CDR3 is TGCAGTGCTATCCTGGGCCACTCCGGATACAATGAGCAGTTCTTC. The chain couples TRBV20-1 to TRBJ2-1; no clear D. Trimming took off 4 bases at V and 4 bases at J, with 17 bases between the two ends. The CDR3 is 15 residues long. In germline, CDR1 is DFQATT, CDR2 SNEGSKA (reference sequence).

The rearrangement uses TRBV10-1 and TRBJ2-1, with D possibly being TRBD1 (6 bases). Germline lookup yields CDR1 WNHNN and CDR2 SYGVQD (reference sequence). The CDR3 totals 18 residues. The ends were cut back, 3 bases at V and 5 bases at J, with 23 bases in the middle. The CDR3 loop reads CASSDSRRGLTLHNEQFF. CDR3 coding DNA: TGCGCCAGCAGTGATTCCCGCAGGGGTCTTACACTCCACAATGAGCAGTTCTTC.

The V gene is TRBV20-1, the J gene TRBJ2-4, with a tentative D call TRBD1 (5 bases). Between the trimmed V and J ends, which lost 1 base and 13 bases, there was a span of 17 bases. In germline, CDR1 is DFQATT, CDR2 SNEGSKA (reference sequence). CDR3 length equals 13 residues. The CDR3 reads CSARVVTAYGQYF. The CDR3 DNA sequence: TGCAGTGCTAGAGTAGTGACAGCTTACGGACAGTACTTC.

This clonotype occurred many times. The CDR3 region is CASSATGTSYEQYF. As DNA, the CDR3 is TGTGCCAGCAGTGCTACAGGGACGTCCTACGAGCAGTACTTC. The chain carries TRBV6-5 and TRBJ2-7; a possible D gene is TRBD1 (6 bases). Deletions cut 5 bases from V and 1 base from J, with 12 bases between. The CDR3 has 14 amino acids. CDR1 is MNHEY, CDR2 SVGAGI, per germline.

This chain links TRBV20-1 with TRBJ2-5; D remains unclear. The CDR3 loop spans 13 amino acids. Germline CDR1 DFQATT, CDR2 SNEGSKA (reference sequence). Trimming stripped 1 base from V and 1 base from J, with 7 bases between. CDR3 residues: CSARVASQETQYF. The CDR3 bases are TGCAGTGCTAGAGTGGCCTCCCAAGAGACCCAGTACTTC.

The chain combines TRBV18 with TRBJ1-1; D perhaps matches TRBD1 (5 bases). The CDR3 totals 14 residues. Germline V gene lookup returns CDR1 KGHSH and CDR2 LQKENI. Trimming shortened V by 1 base and J by 7 bases, and 13 bases separated the two germline ends. The CDR3 coding sequence is TGTGCCAGCTCACCACAGACCGGGGGTAATGAAGCTTTCTTT. It specifies CASSPQTGGNEAFF.

The chain employs TRBV3-1 and TRBJ2-4; no firm D call. Trimming took 3 bases from V and 0 from J, leaving 3 bases between them. CDR1 is LGHDT and CDR2 is YNNKEL in the germline V gene (reference sequence). The length of the CDR3 is 13 residues. DNA of the CDR3: TGTGCCAGCAGCCACGGAGCCAAAAACATTCAGTACTTC. This sequence encodes CASSHGAKNIQYF.

This clonotype was counted a few times. The V and J genes are TRBV5-1 and TRBJ2-5, with D tentatively TRBD2 (6 bases). The germline V gene has CDR1 SGHRS and CDR2 YFSETQ. The CDR3 contains 14 residues. The ends were cut back, 3 bases at V and 1 base at J, with 10 bases in the middle. CDR3 region: CASSSLALQETQYF. CDR3 in DNA: TGCGCCAGCAGCTCCCTAGCGCTCCAAGAGACCCAGTACTTC.

The rearrangement links TRBV20-1 to TRBJ2-5; 12 nucleotides agree with TRBD2. The length of the CDR3 is 15 residues. Germline CDR1 DFQATT, CDR2 SNEGSKA (reference sequence). V dropped 6 bases and J dropped 2; count of bases not matched to a gene: 7. CDR3 protein: CSASTSGRQQETQYF. CDR3 coding DNA: TGCAGTGCCTCTACTAGCGGGAGGCAACAAGAGACCCAGTACTTC.

This chain uses TRBV3-1 with TRBJ2-7; the match to TRBD2 covers 10 bases. The J call may be wrong; the DNA end is better matched by TRBJ2-5. This CDR3 is built from 16 residues. Germline CDR1 LGHDT, CDR2 YNNKEL (reference sequence). In nucleotides, the CDR3 is TGTGCCAGCAGCCTCCGGACTAGCGGAAACCAAGAGACCCAGTACTTC. Translating it yields CASSLRTSGNQETQYF.

V and J are TRBV29-1 and TRBJ2-3; D unresolved. The CDR3 totals 12 residues. The germline gives CDR1 SQVTM, CDR2 ANQGSEA. Deletions cut 8 bases from V and 2 bases from J, with 11 bases between. The CDR3 is CSSKTDTDTQYF. In DNA form, the CDR3 reads TGCAGCTCAAAAACCGACACAGATACGCAGTATTTT.

This clonotype was seen a handful of times. The gene calls are TRBV19 and TRBJ2-5, with D perhaps assigned TRBD1 or TRBD2 (5 bases each). The assigned J gene may be wrong: the sequence end matches TRBJ2-7 better. The germline V gene encodes CDR1 LNHDA and CDR2 SQIVND (reference sequence). The CDR3 contains 16 residues. The CDR3 bases are TGTGCCAGTAGTACCATCCCCGGACTGGGGGATACCGAGCAGTACTTC. This sequence encodes CASSTIPGLGDTEQYF.

V is TRBV5-8 and J is TRBJ2-7; 8 bases align to TRBD2. CDR1 is SGHTS, CDR2 YDEGEE, per germline. With V trimmed by 2 bases and J by 3 bases, 10 bases remained unmatched. CDR3 length equals 16 residues. CDR3 protein: CASSFPVLAGLYEQYF. The CDR3 DNA is TGTGCCAGCAGCTTCCCAGTCTTAGCGGGGCTCTACGAGCAGTACTTC.

The chain is built from TRBV3-1 and TRBJ2-4; a possible D gene is TRBD2 (6 bases). The DNA end is more similar to TRBJ2-7, so the J call may be wrong. The CDR3 runs 15 residues. CDR1 LGHDT and CDR2 YNNKEL come from the germline V gene (reference sequence). The CDR3 here is CASSQRELEVHEQYF. The CDR3 bases are TGTGCCAGCAGCCAGCGGGAATTGGAAGTCCACGAGCAGTACTTC.

The V call is TRBV7-8, the J call TRBJ1-4; TRBD1 aligns across 10 bases. The CDR3 sequence is 14 residues long. The germline CDR1 and CDR2 sequences are SGHVS and FQNEAQ. J was trimmed by 12 bases and V by 4 bases; bases with no gene match: 8. As DNA, the CDR3 is TGTGCCAGCAGCTCCCGGACAGGGGGGGTGGAACTGTTTTTT. It translates to CASSSRTGGVELFF.

The chain joins TRBV29-1 to TRBJ2-7; D remains ambiguous. Trimming cost V 6 bases and J 2 bases, with 14 bases left between them. Per the germline V gene, CDR1 is SQVTM and CDR2 is ANQGSEA. This CDR3 is built from 13 residues. CDR3 amino acids: CSVVARNTYEQYF. Here the CDR3 DNA reads TGCAGCGTGGTAGCCCGGAACACCTACGAGCAGTACTTC.

The chain combines TRBV2 with TRBJ2-7; no reliable D call. The V end lost 0 bases, the J end lost 5 bases, and 14 bases lay between the germline ends. Per germline, CDR1 SNHLY and CDR2 FYNNEI. The CDR3 has 15 residues. CDR3 protein: CASSEALAALNEQYF. The CDR3 coding sequence is TGTGCCAGCAGTGAAGCGCTGGCGGCTCTCAACGAGCAGTACTTC.

This chain links TRBV14 with TRBJ2-7; the D gene is possibly TRBD1 (6 bases). V was trimmed by 2 bases and J by 5 bases, leaving 10 bases between them. The CDR3 totals 13 residues. The germline V gene encodes CDR1 SGHDN and CDR2 FVKESK. CDR3 bases: TGTGCCAGCAGCCAAAGGGGGATCGACGAGCAGTACTTC. Translated: CASSQRGIDEQYF.

This clonotype was observed a few times. J is TRBJ1-6 and V is TRBV20-1; D is uncertain. CDR1 and CDR2 (germline): DFQATT, SNEGSKA (reference sequence). The germline V and J ends were trimmed by 6 bases and 9 bases, with 15 bases remaining between them. The CDR3 covers 13 residues. CDR3 DNA sequence: TGCAGTGCCCCGACAACGGAGGGTTCACCCCTCCACTTT. Its translation is CSAPTTEGSPLHF.

This clonotype was seen only a few times. The chain carries TRBV20-1 and TRBJ1-2, with TRBD1 matching over 7 bases. The CDR3 spans 14 residues. Germline values: CDR1 DFQATT, CDR2 SNEGSKA (reference sequence). V was clipped by 2 bases and J by 3 bases; unmatched bases: 6. The CDR3 DNA reads TGCAGTGCTAGAACAGGGGCGATCTACTATGGCTACACCTTC. It codes for CSARTGAIYYGYTF.

The CDR3 loop reads CASSLALGTQETQYF. The DNA of the CDR3 is TGCGCCAGCAGCTTGGCCTTAGGGACCCAAGAGACCCAGTACTTC. This chain joins TRBV5-1 and TRBJ2-5; D tentatively fits TRBD1 or TRBD2 (5 bases each). V lost 0 bases and J lost 1, with 10 bases in between. This CDR3 is built from 15 residues. Germline-derived CDR1 and CDR2 are SGHRS and YFSETQ.

The CDR3 sequence is CASSHTTGITDTQYF. CDR3 sequence (DNA): TGCGCCAGCAGCCATACGACAGGGATCACAGATACGCAGTATTTT. J is TRBJ2-3 and V is TRBV5-1, with 7 bases matching TRBD1. V trimming: 4 bases; J trimming: 2 bases; junction bases outside the gene matches: 7. This CDR3 comprises 15 residues. From germline, CDR1 is SGHRS and CDR2 YFSETQ.

The J gene is TRBJ2-5, the V gene TRBV20-1; D call uncertain. Trimming removed 4 bases at V and 5 bases at J, with 14 bases between. Germline V lookup: CDR1 DFQATT, CDR2 SNEGSKA (reference sequence). The CDR3 is 13 residues long. The CDR3 region is CSAIRLIGETQYF. CDR3 coding DNA: TGCAGTGCTATTAGACTTATTGGGGAGACCCAGTACTTC.

This sequence joins TRBV4-1 and TRBJ2-7, with no clear D. The CDR3 is 14 residues long. In germline, CDR1 is MGHRA, CDR2 YSYEKL. V was trimmed by 4 bases and J by 2 bases, leaving 12 bases between them. DNA of the CDR3: TGCGCCAGCAGCCTACGGACCTTTACCTACGAGCAGTACTTC. Its protein is CASSLRTFTYEQYF.

The V call is TRBV12-3 or TRBV12-4, the J call TRBJ2-5; 12 bases are a match to TRBD2. V shed 6 bases and J 5 bases; nucleotides not matched to a gene: 4. CDR3 length: 14 amino acids. The CDR3: CASRRTSGVETQYF. CDR3 nucleotides: TGTGCCAGCAGGAGGACTAGCGGGGTTGAGACCCAGTACTTC.

The V call is TRBV5-1, the J call TRBJ2-3; no reliable D call. Germline assignment: CDR1 SGHRS and CDR2 YFSETQ. V shed 4 bases and J shed 2 bases, with 11 bases lying between them. The CDR3 spans 14 residues. The CDR3 here is CASSPWTATDTQYF. CDR3 nucleotides: TGCGCCAGCAGCCCGTGGACCGCCACAGATACGCAGTATTTT.

This clonotype was seen a few times. The genes are TRBV6-1 and TRBJ2-1; TRBD2 agrees at 11 bases. From germline, CDR1 is MNHNS and CDR2 SASEGT. The CDR3 extends over 15 amino acids. V shed 8 bases and J 8 bases; nucleotides not matched to a gene: 11. Written as DNA, the CDR3 is TGTGCCAGCCAGCGACTAGCGGGGAGACGGGATGAGCAGTTCTTC. This translates into CASQRLAGRRDEQFF.

The V and J genes are TRBV7-8 and TRBJ2-2, with D possibly TRBD2 on 6 matching bases. Trimming took 5 bases from V and 0 from J, leaving 13 bases between them. This CDR3 spans 16 amino acids. Germline lookup yields CDR1 SGHVS and CDR2 FQNEAQ. CDR3 amino acids: CASSRGGGTNTGELFF. The DNA of the CDR3 is TGTGCCAGCAGCAGGGGCGGCGGGACGAACACCGGGGAGCTGTTTTTT.

CDR3 coding DNA: TGCAGTGCCAAAACGGGGCGTCCAAACAATGAGCAGTTCTTC. Its protein is CSAKTGRPNNEQFF. This chain connects TRBV20-1 to TRBJ2-1; D may correspond to TRBD1 or TRBD2 (5 bases each). The germline V gene encodes CDR1 DFQATT and CDR2 SNEGSKA (reference sequence). This CDR3 is built from 14 residues. Trimming took off 6 bases at V and 5 bases at J, with 17 bases between the two ends.

This clonotype was counted once. The rearrangement joins TRBV7-2 to TRBJ2-5; TRBD2 aligns across 10 bases. This CDR3 spans 15 amino acids. V shed 4 bases and J 2 bases; nucleotides not matched to a gene: 4. CDR1 SGHTA and CDR2 FQGNSA come from the germline V gene. CDR3 nucleotides: TGTGCCAGCAGCTATGGACTAGCGGTGCAAGAGACCCAGTACTTC. Its translation is CASSYGLAVQETQYF.